The 27 T cell receptor beta chains below all came from one sample that was sequenced in a study of blood T cell repertoires in COVID-19. TCRdb's copy holds only in-frame clones and misses some; the assay was immunoSEQ multiplex PCR. Of 150,000 or so clones in the sample, roughly 88% are singletons; the top ten hold roughly 13%. The sample was PBMCs or T cells enriched from blood (not recorded which). The source of these receptors is a woman aged 60-75 years who had recovered from COVID-19.

The chain carries TRBV10-1 and TRBJ2-2; D is ambiguous. Germline lookup yields CDR1 WNHNN and CDR2 SYGVQD (reference sequence). The CDR3 has 14 amino acids. V was cut by 3 bases and J by 0 bases, with 5 bases left in between. CDR3 sequence reads: CASSDRSNTGELFF. DNA for the CDR3: TGCGCCAGCAGTGACAGGTCGAACACCGGGGAGCTGTTTTTT.

This clone was seen only once. J is TRBJ1-2 and V is TRBV2; 11 nucleotides match TRBD1. Germline trimming cut 3 bases from V and 4 bases from J; bases unmatched to any gene: 4. Germline CDR1 is SNHLY and CDR2 is FYNNEI. There are 15 residues in the CDR3. The CDR3 nucleotides are TGTGCCAGCAGTGAGGGGACAGGGGGGATCTATGGCTACACCTTC. Translation gives CASSEGTGGIYGYTF.

This clone was seen a single time. This rearrangement joins TRBV5-1 to TRBJ2-5; no reliable D call. Germline V gene lookup returns CDR1 SGHRS and CDR2 YFSETQ. The CDR3 is 12 amino acids. The V end lost 5 bases, the J end lost 2 bases, and 7 bases lay between the germline ends. This CDR3 reads CASSPGQETQYF. The CDR3 nucleotides are TGCGCCAGCAGTCCGGGTCAAGAGACCCAGTACTTC.

J is TRBJ1-6 and V is TRBV9, with TRBD1 identical over 8 bases. Germline lookup yields CDR1 SGDLS and CDR2 YYNGEE. The CDR3 length is 14 residues. Trimming removed 2 bases from V and 10 bases from J; junction bases left unmatched: 5. This CDR3 is CASSVQDRASPLHF. In nucleotides, the CDR3 is TGTGCCAGCAGCGTCCAGGACAGGGCCTCACCCCTCCACTTT.

The genes are TRBV7-6 and TRBJ2-5; no clear D gene. V gave up 3 bases and J gave up 5 bases, with 10 bases separating them. Germline CDR1 and CDR2: SGHVS and FNYEAQ. The CDR3 consists of 13 residues. CDR3 sequence: CASSFRVWETQYF. As DNA, the CDR3 is TGTGCCAGCAGCTTTAGAGTATGGGAGACCCAGTACTTC.

This chain joins TRBV4-2 and TRBJ1-3, with D tentatively TRBD1 (5 bases). This CDR3 is built from 15 residues. Between the trimmed V and J ends, which lost 5 bases and 3 bases, there was a span of 14 bases. Germline-derived CDR1 and CDR2 are LGHNA and YNFKEQ. The CDR3 sequence is CASSDPGLNGNTIYF. CDR3 DNA sequence: TGTGCCAGCAGCGATCCGGGACTCAATGGAAACACCATATATTTT.

The chain links TRBV27 to TRBJ1-2; D may be TRBD1 (5 bases). V dropped 5 bases and J dropped 4 bases, with 11 bases sitting between them. CDR3 length: 13 residues. Germline V lookup: CDR1 MNHEY, CDR2 SMNVEV (reference sequence). DNA for the CDR3: TGTGCCAGCAGTCCCAGGGTATCCTATGGCTACACCTTC. This translates into CASSPRVSYGYTF.

V and J are TRBV7-2 and TRBJ1-2; TRBD1 aligns across 10 bases. CDR1 and CDR2 from the germline V gene are SGHTA and FQGNSA. The CDR3 has 15 residues. J lost 1 base, V lost 6 bases, and 5 bases had no gene match. DNA of the CDR3: TGTGCCAGCAGACCCAGGACAGGGGGTAACTATGGCTACACCTTC. Translation gives CASRPRTGGNYGYTF.

V is TRBV28 and J is TRBJ2-7; the match to TRBD1 covers 9 bases. With V trimmed by 6 bases and J by 3 bases, 12 bases remained unmatched. This CDR3 region has 16 residues. The germline CDR1 and CDR2 sequences are MDHEN and SYDVKM. The CDR3 loop is CASSFMGGTGIYEQYF. The CDR3 bases are TGTGCCAGCAGCTTTATGGGGGGGACAGGGATCTACGAGCAGTACTTC. Filled out from reference TRBV28 and TRBJ2-7, the complete variable domain reads DVKVTQSSRYLVKRTGEKVFLECVQDMDHENMFWYRQDPGLGLRLIYFSYDVKMKEKGDIPEGYSVSREKKERFSLILESASTNQTSMYLCASSFMGGTGIYEQYFGPGTRLTVT.

This clone was observed a single time. The chain links TRBV14 to TRBJ2-1, with TRBD2 matching over 8 bases. Germline CDR1 and CDR2: SGHDN and FVKESK. The CDR3 runs 16 residues. Trimming cost V 3 bases and J 6 bases; bases outside gene matches: 10. The CDR3 DNA is TGTGCCAGCAGCCACCCAGGACTAGCCGTTTCCAATGAGCAGTTCTTC. This gives the protein CASSHPGLAVSNEQFF. Full variable domain (outside the CDR3, taken from reference TRBV14 and TRBJ2-1): EAGVTQFPSHSVIEKGQTVTLRCDPISGHDNLYWYRRVMGKEIKFLLHFVKESKQDESGMPNNRFLAERTGGTYSTLKVQPAELEDSGVYFCASSHPGLAVSNEQFFGPGTRLTVL.

The chain couples TRBV5-4 to TRBJ2-2; 9 nucleotides align to TRBD1. Germline V gene lookup returns CDR1 SGHNT and CDR2 YYREEE (reference sequence). The CDR3 sequence is 15 residues long. The J segment lost 5 bases and the V segment lost 3 bases, leaving 5 bases of the junction unmatched. CDR3 protein: CASSYRDRATGELFF. CDR3 in DNA: TGTGCCAGCAGCTACCGGGACAGGGCTACCGGGGAGCTGTTTTTT.

J is TRBJ2-7 and V is TRBV6-5; 8 bases align to TRBD2. V was clipped by 2 bases and J by 1 base; unmatched bases: 4. CDR3 length: 15 amino acids. CDR1 MNHEY and CDR2 SVGAGI come from the germline V gene. CDR3 sequence (DNA): TGTGCCAGCAGTTACGCGGCGGGAGGATCCTACGAGCAGTACTTC. It translates to CASSYAAGGSYEQYF.

The chain uses TRBV7-8 and TRBJ2-3; perhaps TRBD2 as D (6 bases). Germline CDR1 SGHVS, CDR2 FQNEAQ. This CDR3 has 14 residues. V lost 0 bases to trimming and J lost 4 bases, with 8 bases between them. The CDR3 region is CASSLAGGADTQYF. Here the CDR3 DNA reads TGTGCCAGCAGCTTAGCGGGAGGAGCAGATACGCAGTATTTT.

This clone has more than one count but fewer than ten. This sequence joins TRBV27 and TRBJ1-6; possible D gene TRBD1, 5 bases. Trimming took 2 bases from V and 3 from J, leaving 5 bases between them. The CDR3 loop spans 14 amino acids. Germline CDR1 reads MNHEY; CDR2 reads SMNVEV (reference sequence). CDR3 in amino acids: CASSLDSYNSPLHF. CDR3 sequence (DNA): TGTGCCAGCAGTTTAGACAGCTATAATTCACCCCTCCACTTT.

This chain uses TRBV6-5 with TRBJ2-1, with D maybe TRBD1 (6 bases). Germline CDR1 is MNHEY and CDR2 is SVGAGI. Trimming took 8 bases from V and 7 from J, leaving 12 bases between them. The CDR3 consists of 12 residues. The CDR3 DNA reads TGTGCCAGCCGTCCTACAGGGAATGAGCAGTTCTTC. Its protein is CASRPTGNEQFF.

V and J are TRBV5-4 and TRBJ2-5, with TRBD2 matching over 8 bases. This CDR3 is built from 16 residues. Germline V gene data show CDR1 as SGHNT and CDR2 as YYREEE (reference sequence). J was trimmed by 5 bases and V by 4 bases; bases with no gene match: 13. The CDR3 sequence: CASSPPLAGAKETQYF. The CDR3 nucleotides are TGTGCCAGCAGCCCCCCCCTAGCGGGTGCTAAGGAGACCCAGTACTTC. Full variable domain (remainder filled in from reference TRBV5-4 and TRBJ2-5): ETGVTQSPTHLIKTRGQQVTLRCSSQSGHNTVSWYQQALGQGPQFIFQYYREEENGRGNFPPRFSGLQFPNYSSELNVNALELDDSALYLCASSPPLAGAKETQYFGPGTRLLVL.

The CDR3 coding sequence is TGCGCCAGCAGCCAAGATCACGGGGCGACAGGTCGTTTGGGAAACACCATATATTTT. Its translation is CASSQDHGATGRLGNTIYF. This sequence joins TRBV4-1 and TRBJ1-3; D is perhaps TRBD1 (6 bases). The CDR3 covers 19 residues. CDR1 and CDR2 from the germline V gene are MGHRA and YSYEKL. The V end was cut by 0 bases, the J end by 4 bases, with 22 bases between.

This clone was found a few times. The chain couples TRBV11-2 to TRBJ1-2; TRBD1 matches 7 bases. V dropped 7 bases and J dropped 2; count of bases not matched to a gene: 16. The CDR3 contains 17 residues. The germline CDR1 and CDR2 sequences are SGHAT and FQNNGV. CDR3 in amino acids: CASIPLQGSLLNYGYTF. DNA for the CDR3: TGTGCCAGCATTCCCTTACAGGGGTCCCTGCTAAACTATGGCTACACCTTC.

This clone was observed a handful of times. J is TRBJ2-7 and V is TRBV5-1, with TRBD1 matching 11 bases. Germline loops: CDR1 SGHRS, CDR2 YFSETQ. The CDR3 is made up of 16 amino acids. V lost 3 bases, J lost 3 bases, and 8 bases stayed unmatched. The CDR3 bases are TGCGCCAGCAGCTCAGACCCGGGACAGGGGGGCTACGAGCAGTACTTC. Amino acids: CASSSDPGQGGYEQYF. The complete variable domain, with remaining parts taken from reference TRBV5-1 and TRBJ2-7, reads KAGVTQTPRYLIKTRGQQVTLSCSPISGHRSVSWYQQTPGQGLQFLFEYFSETQRNKGNFPGRFSGRQFSNSRSEMNVSTLELGDSALYLCASSSDPGQGGYEQYFGPGTRLTVT.

CDR3 protein: CASSFLGTAYGYTF. The CDR3 region has the DNA TGTGCCAGCAGCTTTCTCGGGACAGCCTATGGCTACACCTTC. The chain has TRBV11-2 and TRBJ1-2; the match to TRBD1 covers 7 bases. The CDR3 extends over 14 amino acids. CDR1 SGHAT and CDR2 FQNNGV come from the germline V gene. The ends lost 3 bases at V and 4 bases at J; junction bases unmatched: 5.

V gene TRBV2 combines with J gene TRBJ2-2, with 12 positions matching TRBD1. The CDR3 loop spans 17 amino acids. Looked up from germline, CDR1 is SNHLY and CDR2 is FYNNEI. The V gene end was trimmed by 7 bases and the J gene end by 7 bases; junction bases not matched to a gene: 13. CDR3 sequence reads: CASNPSGTGGAVGELFF. Here the CDR3 DNA reads TGTGCCAGCAACCCTTCCGGGACAGGGGGCGCGGTCGGGGAGCTGTTTTTT.

The gene calls are TRBV19 and TRBJ2-7, with a tentative D call TRBD1 (6 bases). Trimming stripped 3 bases from V and 7 bases from J, with 10 bases between. The CDR3 loop spans 12 amino acids. Germline V gene sequence: CDR1 LNHDA, CDR2 SQIVND (reference sequence). Written as DNA, the CDR3 is TGTGCCAGTAGTATGACAGGCGGTGAGCAGTACTTC. Translating gives CASSMTGGEQYF.

This rearrangement joins TRBV5-1 to TRBJ2-3; 9 bases are shared with TRBD2. Germline V gives CDR1 SGHRS, CDR2 YFSETQ. The CDR3 sequence is 16 residues long. V lost 0 bases, J lost 1 base, and 3 bases stayed unmatched. CDR3 DNA sequence: TGCGCCAGCAGCTTGGCGGTAGCGGGAGGCACAGATACGCAGTATTTT. Translating it yields CASSLAVAGGTDTQYF.

The gene calls are TRBV7-8 and TRBJ1-1, with a tentative D call TRBD1 (5 bases). Trimming shortened V by 5 bases and J by 4 bases, and 11 bases separated the two germline ends. This CDR3 contains 13 residues. Per germline, CDR1 SGHVS and CDR2 FQNEAQ. CDR3 in amino acids: CASSADGGTEAFF. In DNA, the CDR3 is TGTGCCAGCAGCGCGGACGGGGGCACTGAAGCTTTCTTT.

This clone was detected only once. The chain recombines TRBV19 with TRBJ1-2; D remains ambiguous. Trimming removed 6 bases at V and 1 base at J, with 6 bases between. Germline CDR1 reads LNHDA; CDR2 reads SQIVND (reference sequence). This CDR3 has 12 residues. Written as DNA, the CDR3 is TGTGCCAGTAGGGCAGATAACTATGGCTACACCTTC. Translated, it gives CASRADNYGYTF.

V gene TRBV7-2 combines with J gene TRBJ1-2; a weak D match, TRBD1 (5 bases). The V and J ends lost 4 bases and 8 bases respectively, with 17 bases between them. CDR1 and CDR2 (germline): SGHTA, FQGNSA. The CDR3 covers 14 residues. CDR3 sequence (DNA): TGTGCCAGCAGCTGGCAGGGAACGGTGGGGGGCTACACCTTC. Protein: CASSWQGTVGGYTF.

The chain uses TRBV5-1 and TRBJ2-1; TRBD2 matches at 8 bases. The V gene end was trimmed by 3 bases and the J gene end by 7 bases; junction bases not matched to a gene: 12. The CDR3 is made up of 16 amino acids. Germline V CDR1 and CDR2: SGHRS, YFSETQ. The CDR3 is CASSSLDASGPNEQFF. CDR3 nucleotides: TGCGCCAGCAGCTCCCTTGACGCTAGCGGGCCGAATGAGCAGTTCTTC.